This passage covers 26 T cell receptor beta chains from one sample sequenced in a study of Ad26.COV2.S vaccination and SARS-CoV-2 variants. The treatment was: about 20 received Ad26.COV2.S at low or high dose, single or two shots; 5 received placebo; per-sample allocation not given. Sampling happened 63 days after the first vaccine or placebo injection. Sequencing used immunoSEQ multiplex PCR; TCRdb keeps in-frame clones, though not all of them. Among 300,000 to 350,000 clones listed, 90% were seen once. The sample in question was peripheral blood, obtained in a trial of Ad26.COV2.S vaccine versus placebo. These receptors were obtained from a person aged 18-65 years who received the Ad26.COV2.S COVID-19 vaccine or a placebo.

The gene calls are TRBV4-1 and TRBJ2-7; a weak D match, TRBD2 (6 bases). This CDR3 spans 14 amino acids. Trimming pared 0 bases from V and 3 bases from J, leaving 9 bases between. The germline V gene encodes CDR1 MGHRA and CDR2 YSYEKL. In nucleotides, the CDR3 is TGCGCCAGCAGCCAAGAGACTAGTCTCTACGAGCAGTACTTC. This encodes CASSQETSLYEQYF.

V gene TRBV6-6 combines with J gene TRBJ1-5; unclear D gene. Trimming cost V 5 bases and J 3 bases, with 8 bases left between them. Germline V lookup: CDR1 MNHNY, CDR2 SVGAGI (reference sequence). The CDR3 covers 13 residues. The CDR3 here is CASSPTTNQPQHF. CDR3 bases: TGTGCCAGCAGTCCGACGACCAATCAGCCCCAGCATTTT.

The chain is built from TRBV11-2 and TRBJ2-1; D may match TRBD1 or TRBD2 (6 bases each). This CDR3 is built from 17 residues. The V end lost 1 base, the J end lost 9 bases, and 22 bases lay between the germline ends. Germline CDR1 reads SGHAT; CDR2 reads FQNNGV. CDR3 sequence: CASSLVRGLILGGEQFF. As DNA, the CDR3 is TGTGCCAGCAGCTTAGTTCGGGGGCTGATTTTAGGAGGTGAGCAGTTCTTC.

V is TRBV7-6 and J is TRBJ2-1, with D maybe TRBD1 (6 bases). Trimming stripped 5 bases from V and 8 bases from J, with 22 bases between. Germline CDR1 SGHVS, CDR2 FNYEAQ. The CDR3 is 16 amino acids. CDR3 coding DNA: TGTGCCAGCAGCGGGGCGGCCGGGACACTTTCGGATGAGCAGTTCTTC. It is translated as CASSGAAGTLSDEQFF.

The chain employs TRBV4-1 and TRBJ2-1, with D unresolved. CDR3 size: 13 residues. Germline values: CDR1 MGHRA, CDR2 YSYEKL. V shed 6 bases and J shed 5 bases, with 11 bases lying between them. CDR3 nucleotide sequence: TGCGCCAGCAGGGGGATAACCGACAATGAGCAGTTCTTC. This sequence encodes CASRGITDNEQFF.

CDR3 in amino acids: CASSENRGGATYNEQFF. As DNA, the CDR3 is TGTGCCAGCAGTGAAAACCGCGGGGGGGCCACCTACAATGAGCAGTTCTTC. The chain carries TRBV2 and TRBJ2-1; 9 bases match TRBD2. Germline V CDR1 and CDR2: SNHLY, FYNNEI. This CDR3 contains 17 residues. With 2 bases clipped from V and 2 bases from J, the junction kept 7 bases outside the gene matches.

The rearrangement links TRBV5-1 to TRBJ1-2; 9 bases map to TRBD1. V dropped 0 bases and J dropped 7; count of bases not matched to a gene: 13. CDR3 length: 17 residues. Germline CDR1 reads SGHRS; CDR2 reads YFSETQ. For the CDR3, the DNA is TGCGCCAGCAGCTTGGGAGATTCAGGGGACAGGGTCACTGGCTACACCTTC. Translation: CASSLGDSGDRVTGYTF. Looking up the rest from reference TRBV5-1 and TRBJ1-2 gives the full variable domain: KAGVTQTPRYLIKTRGQQVTLSCSPISGHRSVSWYQQTPGQGLQFLFEYFSETQRNKGNFPGRFSGRQFSNSRSEMNVSTLELGDSALYLCASSLGDSGDRVTGYTFGSGTRLTVV.

This chain joins TRBV19 and TRBJ1-1; 7 bases fit TRBD1. This CDR3 has 15 residues. Trimming at V came to 6 bases and at J to 5 bases, leaving 12 bases not matched to a gene. Germline V CDR1 and CDR2: LNHDA, SQIVND (reference sequence). CDR3 sequence reads: CASRPGGLRRTEAFF. The CDR3 nucleotides read TGTGCCAGTAGACCAGGGGGACTGCGCCGGACTGAAGCTTTCTTT.

The chain recombines TRBV4-3 with TRBJ1-4, with a tentative D call TRBD1 (5 bases). Between the trimmed V and J ends, which lost 1 base and 7 bases, there was a span of 13 bases. Germline CDR1 reads LGHNA; CDR2 reads YSLEER. CDR3 length: 15 residues. The CDR3 nucleotides read TGCGCCAGCAGCCAAGTGGGGGGGTTAGGTGAAAAACTGTTTTTT. Encoded protein: CASSQVGGLGEKLFF.

The chain combines TRBV30 with TRBJ1-5; 7 bases match TRBD1. After removal of 5 bases from V and 2 bases from J, the junction contained 9 bases not matched to a gene. The CDR3 runs 15 residues. Germline V gene data show CDR1 as GTSNPN and CDR2 as SVGIG (reference sequence). This CDR3 is CAWDRDMVGNQPQHF. In DNA, the CDR3 is TGTGCCTGGGACAGGGATATGGTTGGCAATCAGCCCCAGCATTTT.

The V call is TRBV27, the J call TRBJ2-1; 8 nucleotides align to TRBD2. Trimming removed 3 bases from V and 10 bases from J; junction bases left unmatched: 8. This CDR3 comprises 14 residues. CDR1 is MNHEY and CDR2 is SMNVEV in the germline V gene (reference sequence). CDR3 loop: CASSLLSGSKEQFF. CDR3 in DNA: TGTGCCAGCAGTTTGCTCAGCGGGAGTAAGGAGCAGTTCTTC.

This rearrangement joins TRBV11-2 to TRBJ2-5; TRBD2 aligns across 9 bases. Trimming removed 3 bases from V and 2 bases from J; junction bases left unmatched: 4. Germline V lookup: CDR1 SGHAT, CDR2 FQNNGV. The CDR3 sequence is 15 residues long. The CDR3 nucleotides read TGTGCCAGCAGCTTGACTAGCGGACCACAAGAGACCCAGTACTTC. It codes for CASSLTSGPQETQYF.

V gene TRBV6-1 combines with J gene TRBJ1-2; D is possibly TRBD1 (6 bases). This CDR3 has 15 residues. Germline V gene sequence: CDR1 MNHNS, CDR2 SASEGT. V was clipped by 2 bases and J by 8 bases, with 18 bases between them. The CDR3 sequence: CASSEFTGIYGGYTF. The DNA of the CDR3 is TGTGCCAGCAGTGAATTTACAGGGATTTACGGGGGCTACACCTTC.

The count of this clone is one. The CDR3 loop is CASGRGSGNTIYF. CDR3 nucleotide sequence: TGTGCCAGCGGCCGGGGTTCTGGAAACACCATATATTTT. The chain carries TRBV19 and TRBJ1-3; D gene ambiguous. Per germline, CDR1 LNHDA and CDR2 SQIVND (reference sequence). The V and J ends lost 9 bases and 1 base respectively, with 10 bases between them. CDR3 length equals 13 residues.

The chain joins TRBV19 to TRBJ1-1, with 7 bases that match TRBD1. Germline CDR1 LNHDA, CDR2 SQIVND (reference sequence). J gave up 5 bases and V 6 bases, and 3 bases lay outside the gene matches. The CDR3 is made up of 12 amino acids. The CDR3 sequence: CASRSGGTEAFF. The CDR3 DNA reads TGTGCCAGTAGGTCAGGGGGGACTGAAGCTTTCTTT. Complete variable domain (other parts from reference TRBV19 and TRBJ1-1): DGGITQSPKYLFRKEGQNVTLSCEQNLNHDAMYWYRQDPGQGLRLIYYSQIVNDFQKGDIAEGYSVSREKKESFPLTVTSAQKNPTAFYLCASRSGGTEAFFGQGTRLTVV.

The chain couples TRBV19 to TRBJ1-2; D may be TRBD1 (5 bases). With 8 bases removed from V and 5 bases from J, the gap between germline ends came to 9 bases. Germline V gene sequence: CDR1 LNHDA, CDR2 SQIVND (reference sequence). The CDR3 runs to 11 residues. The CDR3 DNA reads as TGTGCCAGTGGGGGAGCGTATGGCTACACCTTC. Residues: CASGGAYGYTF.

This clone was found once. V gene TRBV29-1 combines with J gene TRBJ1-1; 12 positions agree with TRBD1. The ends lost 4 bases at V and 4 bases at J; junction bases unmatched: 4. The CDR3 extends over 14 amino acids. Germline V gene data show CDR1 as SQVTM and CDR2 as ANQGSEA. CDR3 nucleotides: TGCAGCGTTGTGGGACAGGGGGCGACCACTGAAGCTTTCTTT. It specifies CSVVGQGATTEAFF.

Worth noting for this clone: One end of the junction varies from germline; a read error may be responsible. The gene calls are TRBV11-3 and TRBJ1-5; D is perhaps TRBD1 (5 bases). The CDR3 has 13 residues. Germline CDR1 SGHNT, CDR2 YENEEA. The CDR3 loop reads CASSLDQGQPQHF. The CDR3 bases are TGTGCCAGCAGCCTAGATCAGGGACAGCCCCAGCATTTT.

V gene TRBV6-2 or TRBV6-3 combines with J gene TRBJ1-1, with no clear D. This CDR3 spans 13 amino acids. The germline V and J ends were trimmed by 6 bases and 6 bases, with 14 bases remaining between them. Germline V lookup: CDR1 MNHEY, CDR2 SVGEGT. The CDR3 sequence: CASSRTSVAEAFF. The CDR3, as DNA: TGTGCCAGCAGCCGTACTAGCGTCGCTGAAGCTTTCTTT.

This clone has just a few counts. The chain combines TRBV9 with TRBJ1-2; D uncertain. The germline V and J ends were trimmed by 3 bases and 0 bases, with 21 bases remaining between them. CDR3 length: 18 residues. Germline V gene lookup returns CDR1 SGDLS and CDR2 YYNGEE. The CDR3 DNA follows: TGTGCCAGCAGCGGCGGATGGCGGGGAGGGAGCTCTAACTATGGCTACACCTTC. Residues: CASSGGWRGGSSNYGYTF.

The chain recombines TRBV6-5 with TRBJ1-1, with no clear D. Germline CDR1 and CDR2: MNHEY and SVGAGI. The CDR3 has 14 amino acids. The ends were cut back, 5 bases at V and 2 bases at J, with 12 bases in the middle. CDR3 nucleotides: TGTGCCAGCAGTCCACAGACAAGTAACACTGAAGCTTTCTTT. Its protein is CASSPQTSNTEAFF.

The rearrangement joins TRBV4-2 to TRBJ2-7; D may be TRBD2 (5 bases). Germline-derived CDR1 and CDR2 are LGHNA and YNFKEQ. The V gene lost 0 bases and the J gene lost 7 bases, with 16 bases spanning the gap. The CDR3 is 15 amino acids. CDR3 amino acids: CASSQEGGLPREQYF. The CDR3 region has the DNA TGTGCCAGCAGCCAAGAAGGTGGACTCCCTAGAGAGCAGTACTTC.

The chain combines TRBV6-2 or TRBV6-3 with TRBJ2-7; D remains unclear. CDR1 and CDR2 (germline): MNHEY, SVGEGT. Trimming shortened V by 4 bases and J by 2 bases, and 9 bases separated the two germline ends. The CDR3 runs to 13 residues. In DNA form, the CDR3 reads TGTGCCAGCAGTTTTGCGGTACCCTACGAGCAGTACGTC. Translation: CASSFAVPYEQYV.

The gene calls are TRBV19 and TRBJ1-2, with 10 bases lining up with TRBD1. CDR3 length equals 14 residues. With 6 bases clipped from V and 8 bases from J, the junction kept 9 bases outside the gene matches. Germline V gives CDR1 LNHDA, CDR2 SQIVND (reference sequence). In DNA, the CDR3 is TGTGCCAGTAGCCCCTCTGGGACAGGGGCAGGCTACACCTTC. It encodes CASSPSGTGAGYTF.

The chain combines TRBV19 with TRBJ1-4; D possibly corresponds to TRBD1 (5 bases). The germline CDR1 and CDR2 sequences are LNHDA and SQIVND (reference sequence). The CDR3 sequence is 15 residues long. Trimming removed 7 bases from V and 0 bases from J, with 12 bases in between. Here the CDR3 DNA reads TGTGCCAGTACAACCTGGGGGGCAACTAATGAAAAACTGTTTTTT. It codes for CASTTWGATNEKLFF.

The chain has TRBV14 and TRBJ1-6, with D uncertain. This CDR3 is built from 13 residues. V lost 1 base to trimming and J lost 4 bases, with 2 bases between them. Germline loops: CDR1 SGHDN, CDR2 FVKESK. The CDR3 is CASSQGYNSPLHF. CDR3 DNA sequence: TGTGCCAGCAGCCAAGGATATAATTCACCCCTCCACTTT.